This entry features one T cell receptor beta chain sequence. The sample originates from a study of blood T cell repertoires in COVID-19. Background on the study: The analysed material was cDNA or gDNA that came from T cells, B-cell-depleted T cells, or PBMCs.

Profiling relied on immunoSEQ multiplex PCR, and the TCRdb table lists in-frame clones only, not all of them. The table lists over 200,000 clones, approximately 81% of them singletons. Germline trimming cut 5 bases from V and 10 bases from J; bases unmatched to any gene: 16. Germline V gives CDR1 SGHAT, CDR2 FQNNGV. CDR3 length equals 16 residues. The V call is TRBV11-2, the J call TRBJ2-1; 8 bases align to TRBD2. The sample taken for sequencing was peripheral blood. The TCR comes from a woman older than 75 with acute or convalescent COVID-19. The CDR3 coding sequence is TGTGCCAGCAGCCTCCTTTCGGGGGGGGATTCTGGCGAGCAGTTCTTC. It codes for CASSLLSGGDSGEQFF.